This T cell receptor (beta chain) was recovered during a study of cytomegalovirus exposure and HLA in healthy donors. Study-wide background: Earlier results showed 120 million or so unique TCR beta sequences derived from approximately 170 million T cells. Overall study findings and caveats: When a later analysis was performed, an Asian-associated ancestry cluster reportedly had fewer N-insertions than the roughly 700-donor mean. Some public TCRs appeared in many individuals, while most sequences were rare. In a later analysis, HLA-associated TCR beta chains were more clonally expanded than equally common others.

The table lists this clone with many counts. Its antigen is not identified. The germline gene is not matched at one end of the junction; a read error may be the cause. Amplification used 60 Vbeta primers and 13 Jbeta primers. Produced via immunoSEQ multiplex PCR; TCRdb's table is partial and in-frame only. The sample includes tens of thousands of clones, roughly four fifths of them seen just once. Per the germline V gene, CDR1 is SSHAT and CDR2 is FNYEAQ (reference sequence). CDR3 length: 14 residues. The sequenced material came from PBMCs. This receptor was identified in a woman aged 40-49 years in good health and CMV-seropositive. The J gene is TRBJ2-5, the V gene TRBV7-7; 11 bases are a match to TRBD1. CDR3 region: CASSLGTGGETQYF. For the CDR3, the DNA is TGTGCTAGCAGCTTAGGGACAGGGGGGGAGACCCAGTACTTC.